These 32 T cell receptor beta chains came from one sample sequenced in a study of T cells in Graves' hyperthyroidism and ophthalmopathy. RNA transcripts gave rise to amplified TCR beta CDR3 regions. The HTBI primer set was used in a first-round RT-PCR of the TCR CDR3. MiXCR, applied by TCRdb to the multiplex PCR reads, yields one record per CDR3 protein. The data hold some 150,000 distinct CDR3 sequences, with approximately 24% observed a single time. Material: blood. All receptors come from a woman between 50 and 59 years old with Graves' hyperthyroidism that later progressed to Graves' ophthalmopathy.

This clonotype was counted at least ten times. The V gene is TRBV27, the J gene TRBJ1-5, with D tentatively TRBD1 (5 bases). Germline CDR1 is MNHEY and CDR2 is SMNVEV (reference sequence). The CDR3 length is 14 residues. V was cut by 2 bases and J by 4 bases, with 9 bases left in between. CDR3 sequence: CASSLTQDNQPQHF. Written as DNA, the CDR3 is TGTGCCAGCAGTTTAACACAGGATAATCAGCCCCAGCATTTT.

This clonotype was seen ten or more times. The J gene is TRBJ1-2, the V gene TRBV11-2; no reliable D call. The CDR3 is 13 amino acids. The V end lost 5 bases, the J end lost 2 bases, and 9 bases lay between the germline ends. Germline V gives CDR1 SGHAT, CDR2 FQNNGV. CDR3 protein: CASSRGMNYGYTF. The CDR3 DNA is TGTGCCAGCAGCCGCGGGATGAACTATGGCTACACCTTC.

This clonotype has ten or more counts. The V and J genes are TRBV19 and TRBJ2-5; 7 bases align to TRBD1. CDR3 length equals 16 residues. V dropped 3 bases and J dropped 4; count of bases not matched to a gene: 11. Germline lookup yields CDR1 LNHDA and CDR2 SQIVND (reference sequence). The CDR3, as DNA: TGTGCCAGTAGTATTTCGGCAGGGGGTATCGGAGAGACCCAGTACTTC. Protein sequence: CASSISAGGIGETQYF.

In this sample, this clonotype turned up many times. DNA of the CDR3: TGTGCCAGCAGTCTCCTTACCTACGAGCAGTACTTC. Protein: CASSLLTYEQYF. V usage is TRBV28 and J usage is TRBJ2-7; D remains ambiguous. V lost 5 bases, J lost 2 bases, and 7 bases lay in between. Germline CDR1 reads MDHEN; CDR2 reads SYDVKM. The CDR3 totals 12 residues.

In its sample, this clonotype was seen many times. The CDR3 is CASNLAGGRYNEQFF. In DNA, the CDR3 is TGTGCCAGCAATCTAGCGGGAGGAAGGTACAATGAGCAGTTCTTC. The chain carries TRBV3-1 and TRBJ2-1; 11 positions agree with TRBD2. Germline V gene lookup returns CDR1 LGHDT and CDR2 YNNKEL (reference sequence). Germline trimming cut 7 bases from V and 4 bases from J; bases unmatched to any gene: 6. This CDR3 region has 15 residues.

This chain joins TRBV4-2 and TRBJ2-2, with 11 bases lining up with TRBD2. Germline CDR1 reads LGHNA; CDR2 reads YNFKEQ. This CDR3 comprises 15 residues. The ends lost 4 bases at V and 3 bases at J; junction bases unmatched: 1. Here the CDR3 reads CASSPLAGDTGELFF. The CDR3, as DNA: TGTGCCAGCAGCCCACTAGCGGGGGACACCGGGGAGCTGTTTTTT.

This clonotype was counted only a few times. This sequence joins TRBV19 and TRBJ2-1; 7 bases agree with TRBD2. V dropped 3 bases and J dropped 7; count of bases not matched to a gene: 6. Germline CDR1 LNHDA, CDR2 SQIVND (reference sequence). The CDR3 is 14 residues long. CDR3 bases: TGTGCCAGTAGTATGAGACGGGAGGTGAATGAGCAGTTCTTC. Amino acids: CASSMRREVNEQFF.

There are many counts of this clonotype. The CDR3 region is CASSPSRASHYNEQFF. The CDR3 DNA is TGTGCCAGCTCACCATCGAGGGCTAGCCATTACAATGAGCAGTTCTTC. V is TRBV18 and J is TRBJ2-1; tentatively, D is TRBD2 (5 bases). The CDR3 sequence is 16 residues long. Trimming stripped 2 bases from V and 4 bases from J, with 15 bases between. From germline, CDR1 is KGHSH and CDR2 LQKENI.

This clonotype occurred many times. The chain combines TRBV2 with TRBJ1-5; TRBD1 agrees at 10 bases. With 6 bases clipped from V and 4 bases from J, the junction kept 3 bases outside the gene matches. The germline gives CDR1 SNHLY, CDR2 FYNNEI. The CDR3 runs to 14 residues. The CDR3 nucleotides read TGTGCCAGCAGCGGGACAGGGGTGAATCAGCCCCAGCATTTT. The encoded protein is CASSGTGVNQPQHF.

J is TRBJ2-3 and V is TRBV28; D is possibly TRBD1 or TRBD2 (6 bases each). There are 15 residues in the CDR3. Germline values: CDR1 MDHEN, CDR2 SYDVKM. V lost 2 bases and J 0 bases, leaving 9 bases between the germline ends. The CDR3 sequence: CASSLRGLSTDTQYF. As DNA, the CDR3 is TGTGCCAGCAGTTTACGGGGGCTTAGCACAGATACGCAGTATTTT.

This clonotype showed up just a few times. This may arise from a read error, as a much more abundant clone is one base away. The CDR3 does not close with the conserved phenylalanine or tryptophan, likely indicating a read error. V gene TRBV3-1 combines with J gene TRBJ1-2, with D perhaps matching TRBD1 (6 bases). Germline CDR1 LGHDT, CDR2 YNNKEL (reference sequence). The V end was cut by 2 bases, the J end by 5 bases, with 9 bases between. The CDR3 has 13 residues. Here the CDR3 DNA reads TGTGCCAGCAGCCAATCCCAGGGGTATGGCTACACCCTC. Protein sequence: CASSQSQGYGYTL.

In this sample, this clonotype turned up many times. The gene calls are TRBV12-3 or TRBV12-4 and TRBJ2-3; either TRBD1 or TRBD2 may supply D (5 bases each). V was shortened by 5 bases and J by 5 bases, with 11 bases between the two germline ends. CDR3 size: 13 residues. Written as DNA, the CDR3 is TGTGCCAGCAGTCGGGACCGAGGAGATACGCAGTATTTT. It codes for CASSRDRGDTQYF.

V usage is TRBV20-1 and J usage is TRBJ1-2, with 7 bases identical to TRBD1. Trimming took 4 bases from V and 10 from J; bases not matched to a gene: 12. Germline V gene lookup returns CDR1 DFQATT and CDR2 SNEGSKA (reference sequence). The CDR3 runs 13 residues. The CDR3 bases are TGCAGTGCTATTAGACAGGGCCCCCTGCCCTACACCTTC. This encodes CSAIRQGPLPYTF.

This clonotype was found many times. CDR3 bases: TGTGCCAGCAGCCGAGAGAACAGGGCTGGCTACACCTTC. This translates into CASSRENRAGYTF. The J gene is TRBJ1-2, the V gene TRBV3-1; tentative D call: TRBD1 (6 bases). The germline CDR1 and CDR2 sequences are LGHDT and YNNKEL (reference sequence). This CDR3 region has 13 residues. Trimming left V 4 bases short and J 7 bases short, with 13 bases between.

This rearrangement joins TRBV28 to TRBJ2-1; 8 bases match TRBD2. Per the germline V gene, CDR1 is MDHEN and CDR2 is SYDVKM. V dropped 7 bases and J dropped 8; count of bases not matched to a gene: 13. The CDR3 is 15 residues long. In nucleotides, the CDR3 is TGTGCCAGCACCGTTAGCGGGACCGCCGTCCATGAGCAGTTCTTC. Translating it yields CASTVSGTAVHEQFF.

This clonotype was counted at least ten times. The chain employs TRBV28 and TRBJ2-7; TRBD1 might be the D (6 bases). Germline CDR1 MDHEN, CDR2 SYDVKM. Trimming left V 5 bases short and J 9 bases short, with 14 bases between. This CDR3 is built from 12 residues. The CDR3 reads CASSTQGLGQYF. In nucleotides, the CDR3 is TGTGCCAGCAGTACACAGGGATTGGGGCAGTACTTC.

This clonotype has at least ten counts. CDR3 sequence (DNA): TGTGCCAGCAGTTCCCTGGGGGCAGGGAGAAGTTATAACTATGGCTACACCTTC. Residues: CASSSLGAGRSYNYGYTF. The chain uses TRBV6-1 and TRBJ1-2, with D tentatively TRBD1 (6 bases). This CDR3 region has 18 residues. CDR1 and CDR2 (germline): MNHNS, SASEGT. Trimming shortened V by 5 bases and J by 1 base, and 23 bases separated the two germline ends.

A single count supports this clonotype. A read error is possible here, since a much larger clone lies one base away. The CDR3 here is CAIRQGQIAGNPIYF. As DNA, the CDR3 is TGTGCCATCAGGCAGGGACAGATTGCTGGAAACCCCATATATTTT. The V and J genes are TRBV6-2 or TRBV6-3 and TRBJ1-3, with 7 nucleotides matching TRBD1. This CDR3 contains 15 residues. Germline CDR1 MNHEY, CDR2 SVGEGT.

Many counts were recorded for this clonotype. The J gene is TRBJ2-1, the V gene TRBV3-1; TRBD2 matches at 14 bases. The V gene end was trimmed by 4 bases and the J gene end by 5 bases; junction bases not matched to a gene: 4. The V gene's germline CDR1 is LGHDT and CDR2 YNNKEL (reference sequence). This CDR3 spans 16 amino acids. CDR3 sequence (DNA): TGTGCCAGCAGCCCTAGACTAGCGGGAGGGCACAATGAGCAGTTCTTC. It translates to CASSPRLAGGHNEQFF.

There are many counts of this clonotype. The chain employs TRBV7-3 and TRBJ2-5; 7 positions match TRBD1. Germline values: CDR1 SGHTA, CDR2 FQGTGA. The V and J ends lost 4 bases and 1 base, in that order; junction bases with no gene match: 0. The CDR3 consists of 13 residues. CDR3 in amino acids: CASSWDSQETQYF. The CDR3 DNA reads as TGTGCCAGCAGCTGGGACAGCCAAGAGACCCAGTACTTC.

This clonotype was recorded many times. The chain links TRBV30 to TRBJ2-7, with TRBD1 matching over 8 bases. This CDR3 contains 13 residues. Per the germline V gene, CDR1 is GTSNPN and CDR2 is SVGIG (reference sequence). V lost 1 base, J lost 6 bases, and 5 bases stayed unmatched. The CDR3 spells CAWSGTGSGEQYF. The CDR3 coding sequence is TGTGCCTGGAGTGGGACAGGGTCGGGCGAGCAGTACTTC.

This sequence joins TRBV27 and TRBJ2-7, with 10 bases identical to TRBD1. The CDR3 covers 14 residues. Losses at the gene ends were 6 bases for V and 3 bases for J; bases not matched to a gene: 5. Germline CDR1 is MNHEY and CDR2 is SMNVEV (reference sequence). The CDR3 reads CASSRTGGNYEQYF. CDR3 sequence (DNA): TGTGCCAGCAGCCGGACAGGGGGTAACTACGAGCAGTACTTC.

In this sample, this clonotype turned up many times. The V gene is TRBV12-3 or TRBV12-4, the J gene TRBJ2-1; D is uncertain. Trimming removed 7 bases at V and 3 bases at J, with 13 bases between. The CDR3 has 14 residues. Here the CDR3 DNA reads TGTGCCAGCACTTACTTCCGGCGCTACAATGAGCAGTTCTTC. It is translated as CASTYFRRYNEQFF.

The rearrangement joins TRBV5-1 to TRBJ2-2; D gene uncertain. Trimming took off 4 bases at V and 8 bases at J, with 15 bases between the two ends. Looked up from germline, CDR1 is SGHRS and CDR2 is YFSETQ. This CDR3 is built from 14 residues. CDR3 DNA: TGCGCCAGCAGCACAGTCTTGGATGCGGGGGAGCTGTTTTTT. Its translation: CASSTVLDAGELFF.

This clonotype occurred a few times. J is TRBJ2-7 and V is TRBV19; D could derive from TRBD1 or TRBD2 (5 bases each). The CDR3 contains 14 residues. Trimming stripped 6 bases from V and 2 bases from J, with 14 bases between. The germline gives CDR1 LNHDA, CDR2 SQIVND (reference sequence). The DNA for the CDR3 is TGTGCCAGTAGCCGAACCAGGGAGACCTACGAGCAGTACTTC. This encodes CASSRTRETYEQYF.

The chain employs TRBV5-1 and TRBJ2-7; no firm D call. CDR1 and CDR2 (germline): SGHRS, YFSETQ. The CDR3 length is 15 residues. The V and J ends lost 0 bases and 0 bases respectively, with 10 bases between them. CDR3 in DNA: TGCGCCAGCAGCTTGGAGGTGAGGAGCTCCTACGAGCAGTACTTC. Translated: CASSLEVRSSYEQYF. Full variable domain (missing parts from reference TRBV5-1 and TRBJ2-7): KAGVTQTPRYLIKTRGQQVTLSCSPISGHRSVSWYQQTPGQGLQFLFEYFSETQRNKGNFPGRFSGRQFSNSRSEMNVSTLELGDSALYLCASSLEVRSSYEQYFGPGTRLTVT.

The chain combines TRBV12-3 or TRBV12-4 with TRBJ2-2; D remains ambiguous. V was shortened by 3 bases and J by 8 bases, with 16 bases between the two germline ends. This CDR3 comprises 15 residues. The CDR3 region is CASSLGLPIKGELFF. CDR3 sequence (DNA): TGTGCCAGCAGTTTGGGTCTCCCAATTAAGGGGGAGCTGTTTTTT.

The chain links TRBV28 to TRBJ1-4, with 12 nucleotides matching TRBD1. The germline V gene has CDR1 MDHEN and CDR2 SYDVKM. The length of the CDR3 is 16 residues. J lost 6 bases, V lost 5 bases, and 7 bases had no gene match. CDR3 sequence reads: CASSPIGTGGYEKLFF. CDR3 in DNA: TGTGCCAGCAGTCCCATCGGGACAGGGGGCTATGAAAAACTGTTTTTT.

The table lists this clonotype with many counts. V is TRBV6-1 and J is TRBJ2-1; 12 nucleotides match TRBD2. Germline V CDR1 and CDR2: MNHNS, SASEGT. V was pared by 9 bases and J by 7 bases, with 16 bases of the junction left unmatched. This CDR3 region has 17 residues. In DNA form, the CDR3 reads TGTGCCAGGGGGCGGGGAACCGGGACTAGCGGGTCGAATGAGCAGTTCTTC. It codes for CARGRGTGTSGSNEQFF.

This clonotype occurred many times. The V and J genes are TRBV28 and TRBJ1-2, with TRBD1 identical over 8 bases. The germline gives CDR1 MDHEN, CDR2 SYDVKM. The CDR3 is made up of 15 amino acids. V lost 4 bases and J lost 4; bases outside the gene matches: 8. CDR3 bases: TGTGCCAGCAGTTCTCCTCTGGACAGGGCCTATGGCTACACCTTC. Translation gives CASSSPLDRAYGYTF.

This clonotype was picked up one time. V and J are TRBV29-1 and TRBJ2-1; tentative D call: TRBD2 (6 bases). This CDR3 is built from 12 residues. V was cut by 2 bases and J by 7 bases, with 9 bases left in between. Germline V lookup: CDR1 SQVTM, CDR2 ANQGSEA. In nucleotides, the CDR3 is TGCAGCGTTGAATGGGAGGCAAATGAGCAGTTCTTC. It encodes CSVEWEANEQFF.

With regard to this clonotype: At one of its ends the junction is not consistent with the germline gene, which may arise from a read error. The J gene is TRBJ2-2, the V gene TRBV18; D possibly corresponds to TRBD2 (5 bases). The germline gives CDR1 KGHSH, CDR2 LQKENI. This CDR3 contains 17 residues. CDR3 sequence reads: CASSPPVKTGPTGKLFF. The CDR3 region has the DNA TGTGCCAGCTCACCCCCCGTCAAGACTGGGCCCACCGGGAAGCTGTTTTTT.